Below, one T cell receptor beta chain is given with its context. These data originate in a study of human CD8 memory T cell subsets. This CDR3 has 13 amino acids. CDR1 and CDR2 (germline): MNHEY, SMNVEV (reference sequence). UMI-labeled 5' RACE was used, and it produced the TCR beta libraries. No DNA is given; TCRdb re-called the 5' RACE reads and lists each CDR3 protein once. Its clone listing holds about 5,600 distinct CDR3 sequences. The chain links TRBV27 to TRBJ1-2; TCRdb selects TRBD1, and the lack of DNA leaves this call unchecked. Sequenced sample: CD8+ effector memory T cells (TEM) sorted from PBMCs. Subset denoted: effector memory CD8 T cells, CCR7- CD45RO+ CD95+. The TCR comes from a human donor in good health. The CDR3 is CASSRGGGFGYTF.